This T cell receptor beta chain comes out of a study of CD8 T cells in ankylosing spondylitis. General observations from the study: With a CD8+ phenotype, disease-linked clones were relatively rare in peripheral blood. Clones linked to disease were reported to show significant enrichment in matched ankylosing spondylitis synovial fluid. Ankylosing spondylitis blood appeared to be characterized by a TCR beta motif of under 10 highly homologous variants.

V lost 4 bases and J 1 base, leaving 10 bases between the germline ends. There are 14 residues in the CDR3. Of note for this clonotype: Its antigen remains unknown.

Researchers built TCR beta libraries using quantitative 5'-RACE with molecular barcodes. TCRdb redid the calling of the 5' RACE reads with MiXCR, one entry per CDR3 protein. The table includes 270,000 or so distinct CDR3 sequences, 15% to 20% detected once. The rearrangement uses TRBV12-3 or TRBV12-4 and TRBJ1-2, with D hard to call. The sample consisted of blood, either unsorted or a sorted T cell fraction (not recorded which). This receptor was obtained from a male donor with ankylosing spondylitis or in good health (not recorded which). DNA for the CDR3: TGTGCCAGCAGTTCTGGCGGTTTTAACTATGGCTACACCTTC. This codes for CASSSGGFNYGYTF.